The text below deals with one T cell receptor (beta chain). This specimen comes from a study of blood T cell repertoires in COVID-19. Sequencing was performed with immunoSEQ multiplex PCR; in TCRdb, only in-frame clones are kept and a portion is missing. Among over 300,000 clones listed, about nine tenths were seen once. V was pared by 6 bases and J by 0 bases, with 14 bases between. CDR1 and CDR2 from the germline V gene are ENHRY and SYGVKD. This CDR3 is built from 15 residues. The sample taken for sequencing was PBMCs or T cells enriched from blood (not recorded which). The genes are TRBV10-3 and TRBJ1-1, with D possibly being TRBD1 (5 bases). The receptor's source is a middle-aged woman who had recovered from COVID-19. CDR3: CAISGGTIMNTEAFF. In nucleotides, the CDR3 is TGTGCCATCAGCGGGGGGACCATCATGAACACTGAAGCTTTCTTT.